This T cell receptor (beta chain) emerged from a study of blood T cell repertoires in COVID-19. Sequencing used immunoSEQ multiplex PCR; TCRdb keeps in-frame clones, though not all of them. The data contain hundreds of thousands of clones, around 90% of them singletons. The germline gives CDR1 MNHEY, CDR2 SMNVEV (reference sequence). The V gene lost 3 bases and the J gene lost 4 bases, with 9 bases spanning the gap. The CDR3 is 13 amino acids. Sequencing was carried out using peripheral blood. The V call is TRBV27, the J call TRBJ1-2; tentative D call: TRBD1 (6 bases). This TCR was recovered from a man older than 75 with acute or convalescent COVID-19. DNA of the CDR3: TGTGCCAGCAGTTTTTCACAGGGCTATGGCTACACCTTC. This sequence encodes CASSFSQGYGYTF.